This passage covers 9 T cell receptor beta chains from one sample sequenced in a study of T cell responses to AZD1222 COVID-19 vaccine. The assay was immunoSEQ multiplex PCR, and TCRdb's table has in-frame clones only and misses some. Of 200,000 to 250,000 clones in the sample, less than 95% were seen once. The sample consisted of peripheral blood, taken 28 days after the second dose of the MenACWY control vaccine. The receptor set was obtained from an adult who received the MenACWY meningococcal vaccine as a control.

The CDR3, as DNA: TGTGCCATCAGTCCAGCGGGGGGCCCCCAGGATACGCAGTATTTT. Translating it yields CAISPAGGPQDTQYF. The rearrangement uses TRBV10-3 and TRBJ2-3; 9 bases align to TRBD2. The CDR3 is 15 residues long. The V segment lost 5 bases and the J segment 6 bases; nucleotides outside the gene matches: 9. Germline V gene lookup returns CDR1 ENHRY and CDR2 SYGVKD.

The chain links TRBV7-9 to TRBJ2-7; 9 bases align to TRBD1. CDR1 is SEHNR, CDR2 FQNEAQ, per germline (reference sequence). CDR3 length: 15 residues. V trimming: 5 bases; J trimming: 7 bases; junction bases outside the gene matches: 12. CDR3 amino acids: CASSPLGQGTREQYF. The CDR3 DNA reads TGTGCCAGCAGCCCCTTGGGACAGGGTACGCGGGAGCAGTACTTC.

The chain uses TRBV28 and TRBJ2-7; either TRBD1 or TRBD2 may supply D (7 bases each). Germline assignment: CDR1 MDHEN and CDR2 SYDVKM. The V end lost 6 bases, the J end lost 3 bases, and 24 bases lay between the germline ends. The CDR3 consists of 17 residues. CDR3: CASSPRSGGALYYEQYF. CDR3 DNA sequence: TGTGCCAGCAGCCCCAGGTCAGGGGGGGCACTTTACTACGAGCAGTACTTC.

This clone has only a few counts. The chain couples TRBV6-5 to TRBJ1-4; 9 nucleotides line up with TRBD1. The CDR3 consists of 14 residues. Losses at the gene ends were 7 bases for V and 8 bases for J; bases not matched to a gene: 8. Looked up from germline, CDR1 is MNHEY and CDR2 is SVGAGI. The CDR3 protein is CASMFGTGTEKLFF. The CDR3 DNA sequence: TGTGCCAGCATGTTCGGGACAGGGACCGAAAAACTGTTTTTT.

This clone showed up just a few times. This chain connects TRBV7-9 to TRBJ2-5; the match to TRBD2 covers 7 bases. The J segment lost 5 bases and the V segment lost 2 bases, leaving 8 bases of the junction unmatched. From germline, CDR1 is SEHNR and CDR2 FQNEAQ (reference sequence). This CDR3 spans 15 amino acids. The DNA of the CDR3 is TGTGCCAGCAGCTTATCGGCGGGAGAGCCGGAGACCCAGTACTTC. Translation gives CASSLSAGEPETQYF.

V is TRBV5-5 and J is TRBJ1-6; 7 bases map to TRBD1. The CDR3 length is 17 residues. The germline V gene encodes CDR1 SGHKS and CDR2 YYEKEE (reference sequence). Trimming cost V 4 bases and J 10 bases; bases outside gene matches: 17. CDR3 DNA: TGTGCCAGCAGCCAACAGGACAGGAACTATCCGTACTCACCCCTCCACTTT. Amino acid sequence: CASSQQDRNYPYSPLHF. The variable domain in full, completed from reference TRBV5-5 and TRBJ1-6, reads DAGVTQSPTHLIKTRGQQVTLRCSPISGHKSVSWYQQVLGQGPQFIFQYYEKEERGRGNFPDRFSARQFPNYSSELNVNALLLGDSALYLCASSQQDRNYPYSPLHFGNGTRLTVT.

The rearrangement uses TRBV7-9 and TRBJ1-4; D possibly corresponds to TRBD1 (5 bases). The CDR3 covers 12 residues. Germline-derived CDR1 and CDR2 are SEHNR and FQNEAQ (reference sequence). Trimming pared 4 bases from V and 7 bases from J, leaving 7 bases between. The CDR3 is CASSWDGEKLFF. DNA for the CDR3: TGTGCCAGCAGCTGGGACGGTGAAAAACTGTTTTTT.

The rearrangement uses TRBV27 and TRBJ2-2, with 10 bases that match TRBD1. This CDR3 spans 15 amino acids. The V gene's germline CDR1 is MNHEY and CDR2 SMNVEV (reference sequence). The V gene end was trimmed by 6 bases and the J gene end by 4 bases; junction bases not matched to a gene: 5. DNA for the CDR3: TGTGCCAGCAGATTGGGACAGGGGACCACCGGGGAGCTGTTTTTT. Its protein product is CASRLGQGTTGELFF.

As DNA, the CDR3 is TGTGCCAGCAGCTTGACAGATAGCAATCAGCCCCAGCATTTT. Protein product: CASSLTDSNQPQHF. J is TRBJ1-5 and V is TRBV5-5; D remains unclear. From germline, CDR1 is SGHKS and CDR2 YYEKEE (reference sequence). CDR3 length: 14 residues. Trimming removed 1 base from V and 0 bases from J, with 5 bases in between.